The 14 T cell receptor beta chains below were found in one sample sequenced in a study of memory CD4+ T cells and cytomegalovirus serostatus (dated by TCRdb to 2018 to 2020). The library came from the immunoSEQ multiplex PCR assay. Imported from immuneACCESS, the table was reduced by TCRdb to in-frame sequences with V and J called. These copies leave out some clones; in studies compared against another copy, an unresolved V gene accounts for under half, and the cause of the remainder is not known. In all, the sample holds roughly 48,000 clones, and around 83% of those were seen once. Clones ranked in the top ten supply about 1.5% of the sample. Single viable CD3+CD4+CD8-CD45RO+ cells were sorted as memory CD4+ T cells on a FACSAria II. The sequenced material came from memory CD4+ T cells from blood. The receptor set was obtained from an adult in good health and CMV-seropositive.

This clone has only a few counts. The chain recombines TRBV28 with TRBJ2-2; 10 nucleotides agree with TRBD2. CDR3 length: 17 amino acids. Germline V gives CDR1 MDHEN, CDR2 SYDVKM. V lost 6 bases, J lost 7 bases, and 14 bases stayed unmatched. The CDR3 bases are TGTGCCAGCAGAGGGGGGAGCGGGAGGGCGGTTTTCGGGGAGCTGTTTTTT. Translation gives CASRGGSGRAVFGELFF.

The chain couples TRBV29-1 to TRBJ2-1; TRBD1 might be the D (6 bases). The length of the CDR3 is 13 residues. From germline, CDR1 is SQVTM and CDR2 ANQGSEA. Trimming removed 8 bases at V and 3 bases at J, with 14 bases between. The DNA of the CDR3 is TGCAGCTCGGCGGCAGGGGTCTACAATGAGCAGTTCTTC. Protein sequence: CSSAAGVYNEQFF.

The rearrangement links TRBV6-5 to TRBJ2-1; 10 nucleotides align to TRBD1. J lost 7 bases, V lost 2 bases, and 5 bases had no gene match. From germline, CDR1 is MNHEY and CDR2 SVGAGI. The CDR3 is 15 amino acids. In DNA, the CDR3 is TGTGCCAGCAGTTACGGGGACAGGGGAGGGAATGAGCAGTTCTTC. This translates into CASSYGDRGGNEQFF.

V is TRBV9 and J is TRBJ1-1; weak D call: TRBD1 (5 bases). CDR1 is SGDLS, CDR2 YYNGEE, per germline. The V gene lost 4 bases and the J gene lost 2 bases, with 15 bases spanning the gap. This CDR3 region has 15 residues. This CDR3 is CASSPTQDSNTEAFF. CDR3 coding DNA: TGTGCCAGCAGCCCTACACAGGACTCAAACACTGAAGCTTTCTTT.

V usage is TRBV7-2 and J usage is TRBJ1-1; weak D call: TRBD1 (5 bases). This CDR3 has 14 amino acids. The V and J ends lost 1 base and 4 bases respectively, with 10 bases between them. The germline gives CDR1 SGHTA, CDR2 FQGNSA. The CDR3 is CASSLGGVSTEAFF. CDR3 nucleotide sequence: TGTGCCAGCAGCTTAGGAGGGGTAAGCACTGAAGCTTTCTTT.

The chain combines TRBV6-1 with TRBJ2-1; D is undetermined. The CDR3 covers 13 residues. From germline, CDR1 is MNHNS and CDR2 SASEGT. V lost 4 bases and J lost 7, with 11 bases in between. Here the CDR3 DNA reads TGTGCCAGCAGTGCTGACGGGTGGAATGAGCAGTTCTTC. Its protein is CASSADGWNEQFF.

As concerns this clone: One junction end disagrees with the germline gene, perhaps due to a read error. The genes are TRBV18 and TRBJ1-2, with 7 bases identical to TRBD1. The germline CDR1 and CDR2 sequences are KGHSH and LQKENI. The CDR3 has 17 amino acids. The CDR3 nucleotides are TGTGCCAGCTCATCACCGTTACAGGGGCAGCTAAGGGATGGCTACACCTTC. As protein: CASSSPLQGQLRDGYTF.

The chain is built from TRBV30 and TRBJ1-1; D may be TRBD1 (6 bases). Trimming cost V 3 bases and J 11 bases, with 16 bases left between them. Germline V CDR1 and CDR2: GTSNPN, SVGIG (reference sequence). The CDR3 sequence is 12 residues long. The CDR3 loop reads CAWRPSPGVAFF. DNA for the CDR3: TGTGCCTGGAGACCATCTCCAGGGGTGGCTTTCTTT.

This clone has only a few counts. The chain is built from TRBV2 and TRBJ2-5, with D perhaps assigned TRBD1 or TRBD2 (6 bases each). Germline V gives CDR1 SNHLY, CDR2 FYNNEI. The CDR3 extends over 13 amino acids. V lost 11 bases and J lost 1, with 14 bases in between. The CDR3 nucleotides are TGTGCCGGGGGGACAAACTCCCAAGAGACCCAGTACTTC. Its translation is CAGGTNSQETQYF.

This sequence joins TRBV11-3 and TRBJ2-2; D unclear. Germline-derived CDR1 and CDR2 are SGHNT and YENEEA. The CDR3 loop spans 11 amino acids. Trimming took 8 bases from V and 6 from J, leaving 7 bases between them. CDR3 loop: CASERAGELFF. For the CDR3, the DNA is TGTGCCAGCGAAAGGGCCGGGGAGCTGTTTTTT.

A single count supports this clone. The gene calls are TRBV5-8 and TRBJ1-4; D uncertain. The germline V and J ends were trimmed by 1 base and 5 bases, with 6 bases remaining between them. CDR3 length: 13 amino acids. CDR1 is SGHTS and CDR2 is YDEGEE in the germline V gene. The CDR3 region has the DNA TGTGCCAGCAGCTTGCAACGGAATGAAAAACTGTTTTTT. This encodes CASSLQRNEKLFF. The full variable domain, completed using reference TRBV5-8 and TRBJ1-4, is EAGVTQSPTHLIKTRGQQATLRCSPISGHTSVYWYQQALGLGLQFLLWYDEGEERNRGNFPPRFSGRQFPNYSSELNVNALELEDSALYLCASSLQRNEKLFFGSGTQLSVL.

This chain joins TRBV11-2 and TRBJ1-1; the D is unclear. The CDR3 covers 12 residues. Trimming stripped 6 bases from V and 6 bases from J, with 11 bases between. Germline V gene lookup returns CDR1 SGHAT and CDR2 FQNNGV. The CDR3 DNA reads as TGTGCCAGCAGTTCTGGACTGGCTGAAGCTTTCTTT. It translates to CASSSGLAEAFF.

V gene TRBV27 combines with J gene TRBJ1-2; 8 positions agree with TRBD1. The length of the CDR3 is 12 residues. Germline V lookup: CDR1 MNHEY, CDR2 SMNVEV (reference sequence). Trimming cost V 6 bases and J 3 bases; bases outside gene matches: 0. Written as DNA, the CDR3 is TGTGCCAGCAGGACAGGGGACTATGGCTACACCTTC. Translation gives CASRTGDYGYTF.

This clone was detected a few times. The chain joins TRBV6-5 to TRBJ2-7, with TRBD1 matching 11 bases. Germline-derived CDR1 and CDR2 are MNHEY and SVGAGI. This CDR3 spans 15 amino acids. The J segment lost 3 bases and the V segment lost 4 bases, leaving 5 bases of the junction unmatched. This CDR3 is CASSSPGQGVYEQYF. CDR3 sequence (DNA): TGTGCCAGCAGTTCCCCGGGACAGGGGGTCTACGAGCAGTACTTC.